One and the same sample provided the 22 T cell receptor beta chains below, sequenced in a study of blood T cell repertoires in COVID-19. Clones were read by immunoSEQ multiplex PCR, and TCRdb kept only the in-frame ones, dropping some. The sample lists some 170,000 clones, 84% occurring once. Sequenced material: peripheral blood. These TCRs come from an elderly woman with acute or convalescent COVID-19.

The rearrangement links TRBV24-1 to TRBJ2-1; D remains unclear. Germline loops: CDR1 KGHDR, CDR2 SFDVKD. V lost 5 bases and J 3 bases, leaving 10 bases between the germline ends. There are 14 residues in the CDR3. This CDR3 reads CATSVSSVYNEQFF. The DNA of the CDR3 is TGTGCCACCAGTGTCTCGTCTGTCTACAATGAGCAGTTCTTC.

CDR3 protein: CASSSPRGGLPYEQYF. CDR3 bases: TGTGCCAGCAGTTCCCCCAGAGGGGGCCTTCCCTACGAGCAGTACTTC. V gene TRBV28 combines with J gene TRBJ2-7; 7 nucleotides align to TRBD1. This CDR3 is built from 16 residues. Germline trimming cut 4 bases from V and 2 bases from J; bases unmatched to any gene: 11. Germline CDR1 and CDR2: MDHEN and SYDVKM.

The chain employs TRBV12-3 or TRBV12-4 and TRBJ1-1; 9 positions agree with TRBD1. The CDR3 spans 13 residues. V was clipped by 2 bases and J by 7 bases; unmatched bases: 2. CDR3: CASSLRDRDEAFF. For the CDR3, the DNA is TGTGCCAGCAGTTTAAGGGACAGGGATGAAGCTTTCTTT.

This chain's CDR3 is CASSYSGGSEKAFF. The CDR3 nucleotides read TGTGCCAGCAGTTACTCCGGAGGGTCCGAGAAAGCTTTCTTT. This chain joins TRBV6-5 and TRBJ1-1; no reliable D call. The germline V and J ends were trimmed by 0 bases and 9 bases, with 14 bases remaining between them. The germline CDR1 and CDR2 sequences are MNHEY and SVGAGI. The CDR3 sequence is 14 residues long.

The chain links TRBV18 to TRBJ1-1, with D unclear. V was trimmed by 3 bases and J by 0 bases, leaving 2 bases between them. CDR1 is KGHSH and CDR2 is LQKENI in the germline V gene. This CDR3 is 12 amino acids long. The CDR3 reads CASSPLNTEAFF. DNA of the CDR3: TGTGCCAGCTCACCCTTGAACACTGAAGCTTTCTTT.

This chain joins TRBV2 and TRBJ2-7, with a weak D call TRBD2 (6 bases). CDR1 is SNHLY and CDR2 is FYNNEI in the germline V gene. CDR3 length equals 18 residues. Trimming cost V 2 bases and J 4 bases, with 24 bases left between them. The CDR3 here is CASSETPGVGLRGYEQYF. CDR3 bases: TGTGCCAGCAGTGAAACCCCGGGGGTGGGATTGAGGGGATACGAGCAGTACTTC.

The chain employs TRBV3-1 (or the pseudogene TRBV3-2) and TRBJ2-2, with TRBD2 matching over 13 bases. The CDR3 has 15 amino acids. Germline values: CDR1 LGHDT, CDR2 YNNKEL (reference sequence). The CDR3 DNA reads as TGTGTCGCCGGGACTAGCGGGGCGAGCACCGGGGAGCTGTTTTTT. Translating it yields CVAGTSGASTGELFF.

CDR3: CASSVASGRAGELFF. CDR3 DNA sequence: TGTGCCAGCAGCGTAGCTAGCGGGAGGGCCGGGGAGCTGTTTTTT. The chain links TRBV9 to TRBJ2-2; 12 nucleotides match TRBD2. Germline V gene sequence: CDR1 SGDLS, CDR2 YYNGEE. J was trimmed by 6 bases and V by 0 bases; bases with no gene match: 0. The CDR3 spans 15 residues.

This clone was detected only a few times. In nucleotides, the CDR3 is TGTGCCAGCAGCTTAGCGGGGGCCCCCACAGATACGCAGTATTTT. Amino acids: CASSLAGAPTDTQYF. The V and J genes are TRBV7-2 and TRBJ2-3, with TRBD1 as a possible D gene (6 bases). The CDR3 is 15 residues long. Looked up from germline, CDR1 is SGHTA and CDR2 is FQGNSA. Trimming pared 0 bases from V and 2 bases from J, leaving 9 bases between.

The table lists this clone with a count of one. V usage is TRBV6-5 and J usage is TRBJ2-5; possible D gene TRBD1, 5 bases. CDR1 and CDR2 from the germline V gene are MNHEY and SVGAGI. This CDR3 is 13 amino acids long. V lost 8 bases, J lost 5 bases, and 15 bases lay in between. This chain's CDR3 is CASRKQARETQYF. The CDR3 DNA reads as TGTGCCAGCCGAAAACAGGCCCGGGAGACCCAGTACTTC.

The chain recombines TRBV28 with TRBJ1-1, with 8 bases matching TRBD1. The germline V gene has CDR1 MDHEN and CDR2 SYDVKM. V lost 6 bases to trimming and J lost 8 bases; unmatched junction nucleotides: 2. The CDR3 extends over 11 amino acids. The CDR3 here is CASRRQGEAFF. The CDR3 region has the DNA TGTGCCAGCAGAAGACAGGGGGAAGCTTTCTTT. The full variable domain, completed using reference TRBV28 and TRBJ1-1, is DVKVTQSSRYLVKRTGEKVFLECVQDMDHENMFWYRQDPGLGLRLIYFSYDVKMKEKGDIPEGYSVSREKKERFSLILESASTNQTSMYLCASRRQGEAFFGQGTRLTVV.

The chain carries TRBV7-2 and TRBJ2-7, with 11 bases matching TRBD2. Germline V gene lookup returns CDR1 SGHTA and CDR2 FQGNSA. The CDR3 is 17 residues long. The V and J ends lost 1 base and 2 bases, in that order; junction bases with no gene match: 7. The CDR3 loop reads CASSLDSSSGGTYEQYF. The DNA for the CDR3 is TGTGCCAGCAGCTTAGACTCATCTAGCGGGGGGACCTACGAGCAGTACTTC.

The rearrangement joins TRBV27 to TRBJ1-1; 10 nucleotides match TRBD1. Germline trimming cut 6 bases from V and 0 bases from J; bases unmatched to any gene: 7. Germline V gene lookup returns CDR1 MNHEY and CDR2 SMNVEV (reference sequence). The CDR3 covers 16 residues. The CDR3 region is CASRTGTGVMNTEAFF. CDR3 DNA: TGTGCCAGCAGGACCGGGACAGGGGTCATGAACACTGAAGCTTTCTTT.

The chain links TRBV18 to TRBJ1-5; 8 bases line up with TRBD1. The length of the CDR3 is 14 residues. After removal of 2 bases from V and 6 bases from J, the junction contained 3 bases not matched to a gene. Germline V gene sequence: CDR1 KGHSH, CDR2 LQKENI. CDR3 nucleotides: TGTGCCAGCTCACCAGGACAGGGCGGTCAGCCCCAGCATTTT. This gives the protein CASSPGQGGQPQHF.

This clone was counted once. The CDR3 is CSVLILGSGVYEQYF. Written as DNA, the CDR3 is TGCAGCGTTCTGATCCTGGGGAGCGGAGTCTACGAGCAGTACTTC. The V and J genes are TRBV29-1 and TRBJ2-7, with D possibly TRBD2 on 5 matching bases. From germline, CDR1 is SQVTM and CDR2 ANQGSEA. The CDR3 extends over 15 amino acids. V was pared by 5 bases and J by 3 bases, with 20 bases between.

This rearrangement joins TRBV6-5 to TRBJ1-2, with D possibly matching TRBD1 (6 bases). V shed 6 bases and J shed 8 bases, with 19 bases lying between them. Germline V CDR1 and CDR2: MNHEY, SVGAGI. The CDR3 sequence is 14 residues long. CDR3 in DNA: TGTGCCAGCAGCCAGGACAGCCAGCTATGGGGCTACACCTTC. Its protein is CASSQDSQLWGYTF.

This chain joins TRBV2 and TRBJ1-5, with TRBD1 matching 10 bases. Trimming cost V 8 bases and J 9 bases; bases outside gene matches: 7. The CDR3 loop spans 13 amino acids. Germline CDR1 reads SNHLY; CDR2 reads FYNNEI. The CDR3 spells CASRDRGQGPQHF. CDR3 bases: TGTGCCAGCCGGGACAGGGGTCAAGGGCCCCAGCATTTT.

The CDR3 nucleotides are TGTGCCAGCAGCCGCCCCCCGGGGACAGGGCCCCTCACCGGGGAGCTGTTTTTT. This translates into CASSRPPGTGPLTGELFF. This rearrangement joins TRBV7-9 to TRBJ2-2; TRBD1 aligns across 9 bases. CDR1 and CDR2 from the germline V gene are SEHNR and FQNEAQ (reference sequence). V gave up 5 bases and J gave up 4 bases; unmatched junction bases: 14. The CDR3 sequence is 18 residues long.

The V and J genes are TRBV5-1 and TRBJ1-6; D unresolved. The CDR3 is made up of 16 amino acids. Per germline, CDR1 SGHRS and CDR2 YFSETQ. V was clipped by 1 base and J by 3 bases, with 11 bases between them. The CDR3 DNA follows: TGCGCCAGCAGCTTGAATTCCGGGTACTATAATTCACCCCTCCACTTT. It codes for CASSLNSGYYNSPLHF.

The chain combines TRBV6-6 with TRBJ2-1; TRBD1 matches at 7 bases. Per germline, CDR1 MNHNY and CDR2 SVGAGI (reference sequence). V trimming: 1 base; J trimming: 7 bases; junction bases outside the gene matches: 4. The CDR3 has 14 residues. The CDR3 DNA reads TGTGCCAGCAGTTACTTAACAGGGGCGAATGAGCAGTTCTTC. The encoded protein is CASSYLTGANEQFF.

The chain combines TRBV3-1 (or the pseudogene TRBV3-2) with TRBJ2-1; D might be TRBD1 (6 bases). Trimming stripped 3 bases from V and 12 bases from J, with 12 bases between. Germline V gives CDR1 LGHDT, CDR2 YNNKEL (reference sequence). This CDR3 contains 12 residues. CDR3 region: CASSHSKGVQFF. The CDR3 nucleotides read TGTGCCAGCAGCCACTCCAAGGGGGTGCAGTTCTTC.

This clone was recorded a few times. The J gene is TRBJ2-1, the V gene TRBV14; D not certain. CDR3 length: 13 amino acids. CDR1 is SGHDN, CDR2 FVKESK, per germline. Trimming took off 4 bases at V and 4 bases at J, with 8 bases between the two ends. The chain's CDR3 is CASSLTRYNEQFF. CDR3 sequence (DNA): TGTGCCAGCAGCCTCACGCGTTACAATGAGCAGTTCTTC.